Below are 10 T cell receptor beta chains sequenced from a single sample in a study of blood T cell repertoires in COVID-19. Here immunoSEQ multiplex PCR was the method, and the copy in TCRdb shows in-frame clones only, minus some. The sample lists about 270,000 clones; 80% to 90% were seen once. Sequencing used peripheral blood. These receptors all stem from a woman aged 50 to 60 who had recovered from COVID-19.

The V gene is TRBV30, the J gene TRBJ2-5; tentative D call: TRBD1 (5 bases). V lost 0 bases and J 4 bases, leaving 6 bases between the germline ends. The CDR3 runs to 12 residues. Per the germline V gene, CDR1 is GTSNPN and CDR2 is SVGIG (reference sequence). The CDR3 loop reads CAWSVGAETQYF. The CDR3 bases are TGTGCCTGGAGTGTAGGGGCAGAGACCCAGTACTTC.

The rearrangement links TRBV19 to TRBJ1-1; no reliable D call. Trimming removed 7 bases from V and 1 base from J, with 10 bases in between. Germline CDR1 LNHDA, CDR2 SQIVND (reference sequence). This CDR3 is 13 amino acids long. Here the CDR3 reads CASKHSGNTEAFF. The CDR3 DNA reads TGTGCCAGTAAACACAGTGGGAACACTGAAGCTTTCTTT.

The gene calls are TRBV18 and TRBJ1-2; D unclear. The CDR3 length is 12 residues. V lost 2 bases and J 7 bases, leaving 8 bases between the germline ends. Germline CDR1 is KGHSH and CDR2 is LQKENI. The CDR3 DNA follows: TGTGCCAGCTCACCATTTGCAGGTGGCTACACCTTC. Translating it yields CASSPFAGGYTF.

The CDR3 DNA reads as TGTGCCAGCTCACCACCTCCGGGACATGGGAACACTGAAGCTTTCTTT. It yields the protein CASSPPPGHGNTEAFF. The chain carries TRBV18 and TRBJ1-1, with a tentative D call TRBD1 (6 bases). CDR1 is KGHSH and CDR2 is LQKENI in the germline V gene. Deletions cut 0 bases from V and 1 base from J, with 12 bases between. This CDR3 contains 16 residues.

This clone was observed once. The chain employs TRBV2 and TRBJ1-2, with 11 nucleotides matching TRBD1. The CDR3 is 13 residues long. With 8 bases clipped from V and 5 bases from J, the junction kept 4 bases outside the gene matches. Germline-derived CDR1 and CDR2 are SNHLY and FYNNEI. CDR3 DNA sequence: TGTGCCAGCGGGACAGGGGGTGTTTATGGCTACACCTTC. It is translated as CASGTGGVYGYTF. The full variable domain, in which reference TRBV2 and TRBJ1-2 provide the parts outside the CDR3, is EPEVTQTPSHQVTQMGQEVILRCVPISNHLYFYWYRQILGQKVEFLVSFYNNEISEKSEIFDDQFSVERPDGSNFTLKIRSTKLEDSAMYFCASGTGGVYGYTFGSGTRLTVV.

The chain links TRBV5-5 to TRBJ1-6, with D possibly being TRBD1 (5 bases). The ends were cut back, 2 bases at V and 13 bases at J, with 16 bases in the middle. Germline CDR1 and CDR2: SGHKS and YYEKEE (reference sequence). The CDR3 has 14 amino acids. This chain's CDR3 is CASSLTGQTYPLHF. Here the CDR3 DNA reads TGTGCCAGCAGCTTAACAGGCCAGACGTACCCCCTCCACTTT. Combining the CDR3 with reference TRBV5-5 and TRBJ1-6 gives the whole variable domain DAGVTQSPTHLIKTRGQQVTLRCSPISGHKSVSWYQQVLGQGPQFIFQYYEKEERGRGNFPDRFSARQFPNYSSELNVNALLLGDSALYLCASSLTGQTYPLHFGNGTRLTVT.

The chain couples TRBV15 to TRBJ1-4, with TRBD1 as a possible D gene (5 bases). Trimming removed 5 bases from V and 3 bases from J, with 10 bases in between. Germline CDR1 and CDR2: LNHNV and YYDKDF (reference sequence). The CDR3 runs 14 residues. The CDR3 spells CATSPRGANEKLFF. The CDR3 DNA reads as TGTGCCACCAGCCCGCGGGGGGCTAATGAAAAACTGTTTTTT.

This CDR3 reads CASSYTAGGLLNTEAFF. DNA for the CDR3: TGTGCCAGCAGTTACACGGCGGGGGGACTATTGAACACTGAAGCTTTCTTT. This rearrangement joins TRBV6-2 or TRBV6-3 to TRBJ1-1; TRBD1 is a possible D gene (5 bases). Germline V gives CDR1 MNHEY, CDR2 SVGEGT. The CDR3 consists of 17 residues. Trimming shortened V by 2 bases and J by 0 bases, and 16 bases separated the two germline ends.

The chain couples TRBV28 to TRBJ2-7, with TRBD2 identical over 11 bases. V trimming: 6 bases; J trimming: 7 bases; junction bases outside the gene matches: 11. The CDR3 runs 15 residues. Germline lookup yields CDR1 MDHEN and CDR2 SYDVKM. The CDR3 DNA reads as TGTGCCAGCAGCCTCAATAGCGGGAGGGCCTCGGAGCAGTACTTC. Protein: CASSLNSGRASEQYF.

The rearrangement links TRBV7-2 to TRBJ2-1; a possible D gene is TRBD1 (5 bases). Trimming took 5 bases from V and 7 from J, leaving 15 bases between them. Germline CDR1 reads SGHTA; CDR2 reads FQGNSA. This CDR3 contains 14 residues. CDR3 loop: CASSLHSGFNEQFF. The DNA of the CDR3 is TGTGCCAGCAGCCTCCACTCAGGGTTTAATGAGCAGTTCTTC.